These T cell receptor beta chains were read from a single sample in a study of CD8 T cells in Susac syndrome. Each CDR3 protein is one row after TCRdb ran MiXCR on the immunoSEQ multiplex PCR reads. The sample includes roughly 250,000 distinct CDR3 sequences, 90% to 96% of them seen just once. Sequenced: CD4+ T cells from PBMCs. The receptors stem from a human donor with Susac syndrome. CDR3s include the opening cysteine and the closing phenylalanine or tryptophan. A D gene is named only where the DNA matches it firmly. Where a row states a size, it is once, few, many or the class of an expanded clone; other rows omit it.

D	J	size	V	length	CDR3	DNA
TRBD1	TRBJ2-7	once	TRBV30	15	CAWSTGQGFSDEQYF	TGTGCCTGGAGCACGGGACAGGGGTTTTCTGACGAGCAGTACTTC
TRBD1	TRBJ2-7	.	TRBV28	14	CASSRDRIGYEQYF	TGTGCCAGCAGCCGGGACAGAATAGGCTACGAGCAGTACTTC
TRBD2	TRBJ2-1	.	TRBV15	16	CATSRAPAGVYNEQFF	TGTGCCACCAGCAGGGCCCCCGCGGGAGTCTACAATGAGCAGTTCTTC
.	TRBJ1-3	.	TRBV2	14	CARTDQTSGNTIYF	TGTGCCAGAACTGATCAAACCTCTGGAAACACCATATATTTT
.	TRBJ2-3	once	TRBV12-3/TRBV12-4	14	CASLTGLSTDTQYF	TGTGCCAGCCTTACGGGGCTAAGCACAGATACGCAGTATTTT
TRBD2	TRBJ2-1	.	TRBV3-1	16	CASSQDLAVYYNEQFF	TGTGCCAGCAGCCAAGATCTAGCGGTATATTACAATGAGCAGTTCTTC
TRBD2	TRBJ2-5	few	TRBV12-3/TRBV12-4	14	CASRGSGRQETQYF	TGTGCCAGCAGAGGTAGCGGGAGGCAGGAGACCCAGTACTTC
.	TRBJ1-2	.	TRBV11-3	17	CASSPRGPGTANYGYTF	TGTGCCAGCAGCCCTAGGGGTCCGGGGACTGCTAACTATGGCTACACCTTC
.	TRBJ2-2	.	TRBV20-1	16	CSAKTPGLTNTGELFF	TGCAGTGCTAAAACCCCAGGACTGACGAACACCGGGGAGCTGTTTTTT
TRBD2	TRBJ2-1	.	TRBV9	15	CASSVVAGVGNEQFF	TGTGCCAGCAGCGTAGTAGCGGGAGTGGGGAATGAGCAGTTCTTC
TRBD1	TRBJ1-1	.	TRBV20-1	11	CSAGRDSEAFF	TGCAGTGCTGGAAGGGACAGTGAAGCTTTCTTT
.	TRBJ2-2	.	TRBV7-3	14	CASSLDRFEGELFF	TGTGCCAGCAGCTTAGACAGGTTCGAGGGGGAGCTGTTTTTT
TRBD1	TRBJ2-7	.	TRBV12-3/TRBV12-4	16	CASTTTRGTVLYEQYF	TGTGCCAGCACCACGACGAGAGGGACAGTGCTATACGAGCAGTACTTC
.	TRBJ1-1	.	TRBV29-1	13	CSVAYREGTEAFF	TGCAGCGTCGCTTACAGGGAGGGGACTGAAGCTTTCTTT
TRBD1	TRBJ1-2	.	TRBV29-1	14	CSAVRDRAGYGYTF	TGCAGCGCCGTCCGGGACAGGGCGGGCTATGGCTACACCTTC
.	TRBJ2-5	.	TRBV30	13	CAETSGTEETQYF	TGTGCTGAAACCTCCGGGACGGAAGAGACCCAGTACTTC
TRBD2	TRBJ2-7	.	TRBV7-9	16	CASSRASLAGGGEQYF	TGTGCCAGCAGCAGGGCATCACTAGCGGGAGGGGGCGAGCAGTACTTC
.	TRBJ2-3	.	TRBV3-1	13	CASSQGGYYTQYF	TGTGCCAGCAGCCAAGGGGGGTACTATACGCAGTATTTT
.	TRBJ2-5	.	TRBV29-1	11	CSVRAKETQYF	TGCAGCGTTCGCGCGAAAGAGACCCAGTACTTC
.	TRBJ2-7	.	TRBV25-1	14	CASSESLAVSEQYF	TGTGCCAGCAGTGAATCCCTAGCCGTGAGCGAGCAGTACTTC
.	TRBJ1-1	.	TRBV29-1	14	CSVDPGRGNTEAFF	TGCAGCGTTGATCCGGGACGCGGGAACACTGAAGCTTTCTTT
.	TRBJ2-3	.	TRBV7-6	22	CASSSPPGGQPIDPTYTDTQYF	TGTGCCAGCAGCTCCCCCCCGGGGGGACAGCCAATTGACCCGACCTACACAGATACGCAGTATTTT
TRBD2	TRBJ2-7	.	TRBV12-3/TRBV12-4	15	CASRPGTSGTYEQYF	TGTGCCAGCAGGCCCGGGACTAGCGGGACTTACGAGCAGTACTTC
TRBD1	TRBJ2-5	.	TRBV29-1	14	CSVDGTGGAETQYF	TGCAGCGTCGACGGGACAGGGGGCGCGGAGACCCAGTACTTC
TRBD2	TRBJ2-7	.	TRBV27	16	CASSDSLGLSWAEQYF	TGTGCCAGCAGTGATAGCCTGGGACTATCCTGGGCCGAGCAGTACTTC
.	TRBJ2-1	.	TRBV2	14	CASTSQGRGNEQFF	TGTGCCAGCACCAGCCAGGGACGGGGCAATGAGCAGTTCTTC
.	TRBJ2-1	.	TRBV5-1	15	CASTVGGGGLGSPFF	TGCGCCAGCACAGTTGGGGGAGGGGGGCTAGGGTCCCCATTCTTC
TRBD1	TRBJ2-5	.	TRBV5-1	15	CASSGNDRVGETQYF	TGCGCCAGCAGCGGGAACGACAGGGTCGGGGAGACCCAGTACTTC
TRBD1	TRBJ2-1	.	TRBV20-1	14	CSARRTGVYNEQFF	TGCAGTGCTAGGAGGACAGGGGTCTACAATGAGCAGTTCTTC
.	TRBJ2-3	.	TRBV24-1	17	CATSDLGEAERTDTQYF	TGTGCCACCAGTGATCTAGGGGAAGCGGAACGCACAGATACGCAGTATTTT
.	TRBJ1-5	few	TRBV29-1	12	CSVGDGNQPQHF	TGCAGCGTTGGGGACGGCAATCAGCCCCAGCATTTT
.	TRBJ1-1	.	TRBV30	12	CAWSPRTPEAFF	TGTGCCTGGAGTCCCAGGACGCCGGAAGCTTTCTTT
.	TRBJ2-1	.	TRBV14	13	CASSQYYRNEQFF	TGTGCCAGCAGCCAATACTACCGCAATGAGCAGTTCTTC
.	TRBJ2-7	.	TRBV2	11	CASSTSHEQYF	TGTGCCAGCAGTACAAGCCACGAGCAGTACTTC
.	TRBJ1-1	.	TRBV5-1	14	CASSFDGGNTEAFF	TGCGCCAGCAGCTTTGACGGGGGGAACACTGAAGCTTTCTTT
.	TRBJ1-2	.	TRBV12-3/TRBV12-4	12	CASSSGHGGYTF	TGTGCCAGCAGTTCGGGACATGGCGGCTACACCTTC
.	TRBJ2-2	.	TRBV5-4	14	CASSLESGTGELFF	TGTGCCAGCAGCTTGGAAAGCGGAACCGGGGAGCTGTTTTTT
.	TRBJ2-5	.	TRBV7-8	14	CASSFYGVQETQYF	TGTGCCAGCAGCTTCTATGGGGTCCAAGAGACCCAGTACTTC
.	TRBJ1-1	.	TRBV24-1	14	CATRGGSGHTEAFF	TGTGCCACCAGGGGGGGATCCGGACACACTGAAGCTTTCTTT
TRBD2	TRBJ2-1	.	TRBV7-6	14	CASSGLAGRNEQFF	TGTGCCAGCAGCGGACTAGCGGGACGCAATGAGCAGTTCTTC
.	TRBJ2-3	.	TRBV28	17	CASSFVLGETSTDTQYF	TGTGCCAGCAGTTTTGTATTGGGGGAGACTAGCACAGATACGCAGTATTTT
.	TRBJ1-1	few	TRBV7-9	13	CASSLGRETEAFF	TGTGCCAGCAGCCTAGGCAGGGAAACTGAAGCTTTCTTT
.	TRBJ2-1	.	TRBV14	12	CASSPLSNEQFF	TGTGCCAGCAGCCCCCTCAGCAATGAGCAGTTCTTC
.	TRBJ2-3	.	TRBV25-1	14	CASSKRDLTDTQYF	TGTGCCAGCAGTAAACGGGACTTAACAGATACGCAGTATTTT
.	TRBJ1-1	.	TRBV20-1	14	CSARESRQNTEAFF	TGCAGTGCTAGAGAAAGTAGGCAGAACACTGAAGCTTTCTTT
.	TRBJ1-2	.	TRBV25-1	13	CASRDGGTYGYTF	TGTGCCAGCAGAGACGGGGGCACCTATGGCTACACCTTC
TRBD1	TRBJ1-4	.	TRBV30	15	CAWSHTGTGDEKLFF	TGTGCCTGGAGTCATACCGGGACAGGAGACGAAAAACTGTTTTTT
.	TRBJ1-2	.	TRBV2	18	CASSVRGGVVENNYGYTF	TGTGCCAGCAGTGTAAGGGGTGGGGTCGTAGAGAATAACTATGGCTACACCTTC
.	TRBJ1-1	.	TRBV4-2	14	CASSLQEGDTEAFF	TGTGCCAGCAGCCTACAAGAAGGGGACACTGAAGCTTTCTTT
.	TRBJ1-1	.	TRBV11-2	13	CASSFPPAAEAFF	TGTGCCAGCAGCTTCCCTCCGGCAGCTGAAGCTTTCTTT
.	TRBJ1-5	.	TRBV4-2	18	CASSQGAPGVGSNQPQHF	TGTGCCAGCAGCCAAGGGGCCCCCGGTGTAGGTAGCAATCAGCCCCAGCATTTT
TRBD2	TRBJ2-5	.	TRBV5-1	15	CASSLLLAEQETQYF	TGCGCCAGCAGCTTGTTACTAGCGGAACAAGAGACCCAGTACTTC